This TCR beta chain derives from a study of cytomegalovirus exposure and HLA in healthy donors. Regarding the study as a whole: The study listed roughly 160 cytomegalovirus-associated TCR beta chains.

In germline, CDR1 is MNHNS, CDR2 SASEGT. Trimming removed 5 bases from V and 0 bases from J, with 8 bases in between. The CDR3 is 14 amino acids. PCR employed 60 Vbeta and 13 Jbeta primers. TCRdb's table, derived via immunoSEQ multiplex PCR, lists solely in-frame clones and lacks some. The table includes approximately 150,000 clones, roughly 80% detected once. This clone showed up just a few times. Its antigen remains unidentified. The material sequenced was PBMCs. The TCR comes from a woman aged 55 to 70 in good health and CMV-seronegative. The chain couples TRBV6-1 to TRBJ1-5; D unclear. The CDR3 nucleotides are TGTGCCAGCAGTCAACAGATTAGCAATCAGCCCCAGCATTTT. Protein sequence: CASSQQISNQPQHF.